Sequencing of this T cell receptor beta chain was carried out in a study of T cell responses to AZD1222 COVID-19 vaccine. Germline CDR1 reads LGHDT; CDR2 reads YNNKEL (reference sequence). There are 13 residues in the CDR3. V gave up 5 bases and J gave up 8 bases, with 15 bases separating them. TCRdb's table, derived via immunoSEQ multiplex PCR, lists solely in-frame clones and lacks some. The sample holds about 140,000 clones; roughly 92% are singletons and the top ten take about 4.8%. Note on this clone: Antigen specificity is unknown.

Study-wide points: Clonal diversity was possibly underestimated, and the donors were mostly white British, with more females. The breadth and depth of Spike-specific TCRs increased once two AZD1222 doses had been given. Baseline serology detected seropositivity in only six AZD1222 recipients. The repertoires were collected only after the peak T cell response.

The source was peripheral blood, collected on day 0 of AZD1222 vaccination. V gene TRBV3-1 (or the pseudogene TRBV3-2) combines with J gene TRBJ1-2; D is unclear. This clonotype was sampled from an adult in good health. CDR3 residues: CASSLNRGRGYTF. DNA of the CDR3: TGTGCCAGCAGCTTAAACAGAGGCAGGGGCTACACCTTC.